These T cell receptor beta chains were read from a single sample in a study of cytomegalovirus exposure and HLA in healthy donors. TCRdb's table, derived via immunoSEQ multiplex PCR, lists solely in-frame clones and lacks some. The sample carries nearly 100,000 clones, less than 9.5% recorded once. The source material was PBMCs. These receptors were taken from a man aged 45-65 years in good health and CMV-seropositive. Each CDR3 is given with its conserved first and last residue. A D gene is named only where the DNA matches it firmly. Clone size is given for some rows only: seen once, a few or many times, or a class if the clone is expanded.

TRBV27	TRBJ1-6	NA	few	CASRLGGSEKGSPLHF	TGTGCCAGCAGGCTTGGGGGCAGCGAAAAGGGTTCACCCCTCCACTTT
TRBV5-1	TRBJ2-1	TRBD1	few	CASSWGQGTSSYNEQFF	TGCGCCAGCAGCTGGGGACAGGGGACTAGCTCCTACAATGAGCAGTTCTTC
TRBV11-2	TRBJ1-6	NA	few	CASSLAQERSPLHF	TGTGCCAGCAGCTTAGCGCAGGAAAGGTCACCCCTCCACTTT
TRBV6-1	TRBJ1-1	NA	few	CASSERDLFGTEAFF	TGTGCCAGCAGTGAACGGGACTTATTCGGCACTGAAGCTTTCTTT
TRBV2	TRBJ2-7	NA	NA	CASVGVGASYEQYF	TGTGCCAGCGTAGGGGTCGGAGCATCCTACGAGCAGTACTTC
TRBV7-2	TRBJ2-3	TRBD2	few	CASSPGTSGNTDTQYF	TGTGCCAGCAGCCCTGGGACTAGCGGGAACACAGATACGCAGTATTTT
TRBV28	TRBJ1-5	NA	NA	CASSLTFSNQPQHF	TGTGCCAGCAGTTTAACATTTAGCAATCAGCCCCAGCATTTT
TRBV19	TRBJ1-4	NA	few	CASSSSTAATNEKLFF	TGTGCCAGTAGTTCCTCAACAGCCGCAACTAATGAAAAACTGTTTTTT
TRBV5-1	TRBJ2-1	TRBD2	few	CASSSAGGYNEQFF	TGCGCCAGCAGCTCGGCGGGAGGGTACAATGAGCAGTTCTTC
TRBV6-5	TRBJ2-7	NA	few	CASSYYPPTDSEQYF	TGTGCCAGCAGTTACTACCCCCCGACAGACTCCGAGCAGTACTTC
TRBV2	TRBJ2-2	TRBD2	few	CASKVGVAGETMGGELFF	TGTGCCAGCAAGGTTGGGGTAGCGGGAGAAACCATGGGCGGGGAGCTGTTTTTT
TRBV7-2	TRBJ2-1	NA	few	CASSPSTAYNEQFF	TGTGCCAGCAGCCCTTCCACAGCCTACAATGAGCAGTTCTTC
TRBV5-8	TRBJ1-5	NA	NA	CASSLIGRDNNQPQHF	TGTGCCAGCAGCTTGATAGGTCGGGACAACAATCAGCCCCAGCATTTT
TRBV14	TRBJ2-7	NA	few	CASGLASSYEQYF	TGTGCCAGCGGATTGGCTAGCTCCTACGAGCAGTACTTC
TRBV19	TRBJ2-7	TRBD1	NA	CASSITGTASSYEQYF	TGTGCCAGTAGTATTACCGGGACAGCATCTTCATACGAGCAGTACTTC
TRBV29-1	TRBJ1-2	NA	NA	CSVKGGAYGDYTF	TGCAGCGTCAAAGGAGGGGCATATGGGGACTACACCTTC
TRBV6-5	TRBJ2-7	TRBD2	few	CASSYSGRVSEQYF	TGTGCCAGCAGTTATAGCGGGAGGGTGTCCGAGCAGTACTTC
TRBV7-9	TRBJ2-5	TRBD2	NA	CASSLPIAGETQYF	TGTGCCAGCAGCTTACCCATAGCGGGAGAGACCCAGTACTTC
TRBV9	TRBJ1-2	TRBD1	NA	CASSVEAGGYGYTF	TGTGCCAGCAGCGTAGAGGCAGGGGGGTATGGCTACACCTTC
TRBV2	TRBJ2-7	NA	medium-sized	CASSAGRGYEQYF	TGTGCCAGCAGTGCTGGGCGGGGCTACGAGCAGTACTTC
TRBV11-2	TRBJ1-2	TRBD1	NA	CASSAPGQGYGYTF	TGTGCCAGCAGCGCACCGGGACAGGGGTATGGCTACACCTTC
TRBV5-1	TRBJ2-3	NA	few	CASSLAGTDTQYF	TGCGCCAGCAGCTTGGCCGGCACAGATACGCAGTATTTT
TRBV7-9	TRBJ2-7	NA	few	CTTDRTFSYEQYF	TGTACCACAGACAGGACCTTCTCCTACGAGCAGTACTTC
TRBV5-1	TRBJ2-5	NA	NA	CASSLRSGTETQYF	TGCGCCAGCAGCTTGAGGAGCGGCACGGAGACCCAGTACTTC
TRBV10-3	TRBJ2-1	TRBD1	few	CAISQPGQGQNEQFF	TGTGCCATCAGTCAACCGGGACAGGGGCAGAATGAGCAGTTCTTC
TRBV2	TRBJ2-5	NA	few	CASSEEGAGFETQYF	TGTGCCAGCAGTGAAGAGGGGGCGGGGTTTGAGACCCAGTACTTC
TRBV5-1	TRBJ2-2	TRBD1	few	CASTLDRDTGELFF	TGCGCCAGCACTTTGGACAGGGACACCGGGGAGCTGTTTTTT
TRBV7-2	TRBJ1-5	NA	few	CASSYRHYSNQPQHF	TGTGCCAGCAGCTATCGACATTATAGCAATCAGCCCCAGCATTTT
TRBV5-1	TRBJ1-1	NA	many	CASSLRAGDEAFF	TGCGCCAGCAGCTTGAGAGCAGGGGATGAAGCTTTCTTT
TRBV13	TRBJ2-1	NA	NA	CASSSDRSLHHEQFF	TGTGCCAGCAGCTCCGACAGGAGCCTACACCATGAGCAGTTCTTC
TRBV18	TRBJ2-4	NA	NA	CASSPPTVTNIQYF	TGTGCCAGCTCACCACCGACAGTGACAAACATTCAGTACTTC
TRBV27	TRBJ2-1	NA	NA	CASSARGLYNEQFF	TGTGCCAGCAGTGCAAGGGGACTCTACAATGAGCAGTTCTTC
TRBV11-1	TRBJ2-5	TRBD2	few	CASSLVDWTSGAVQYF	TGTGCCAGCAGCTTAGTAGATTGGACTAGCGGGGCCGTTCAGTACTTC
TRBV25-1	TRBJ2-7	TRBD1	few	CASSEAGTGSYEQYF	TGTGCCAGCAGTGAAGCCGGGACAGGGTCCTACGAGCAGTACTTC
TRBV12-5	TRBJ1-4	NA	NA	CASGMGLSNEKLFF	TGTGCTAGTGGCATGGGACTGAGTAATGAAAAACTGTTTTTT
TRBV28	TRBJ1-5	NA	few	CASSTGGNQPQHF	TGTGCCAGCAGCACGGGAGGCAATCAGCCCCAGCATTTT
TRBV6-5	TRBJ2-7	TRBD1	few	CASSYGTGGLNEQYF	TGTGCCAGCAGTTACGGAACAGGGGGCCTGAACGAGCAGTACTTC
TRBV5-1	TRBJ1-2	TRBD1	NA	CASSLAGQGGGYTF	TGCGCCAGCAGCTTGGCGGGACAGGGGGGAGGCTACACCTTC
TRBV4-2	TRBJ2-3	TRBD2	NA	CASSPRGAGGLSTDTQYF	TGTGCCAGCAGCCCAAGAGGCGCGGGAGGGCTAAGCACAGATACGCAGTATTTT
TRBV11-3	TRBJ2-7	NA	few	CASSPSPDSYEQYF	TGTGCCAGCAGCCCCTCGCCAGACTCCTACGAGCAGTACTTC
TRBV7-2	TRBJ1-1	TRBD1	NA	CASSIRTGLNTEAFF	TGTGCCAGCAGCATAAGGACAGGGTTGAACACTGAAGCTTTCTTT
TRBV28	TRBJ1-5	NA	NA	CASSPIQVSSNQPQHF	TGTGCCAGCAGTCCTATACAGGTTTCTAGCAATCAGCCCCAGCATTTT
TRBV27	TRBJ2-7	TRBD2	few	CASSTGLVGEQYF	TGTGCCAGCAGTACCGGACTAGTCGGCGAGCAGTACTTC
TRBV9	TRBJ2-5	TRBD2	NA	CASSAPTGGLAVLGSYF	TGTGCCAGCAGCGCACCTACCGGGGGACTAGCGGTCCTGGGGTCGTACTTC
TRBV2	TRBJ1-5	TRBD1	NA	CASSLGQGVQPQHF	TGTGCCAGCAGTTTGGGACAGGGGGTTCAGCCCCAGCATTTT
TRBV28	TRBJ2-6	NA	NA	CASSSGSSGANVLTF	TGTGCCAGCAGTTCGGGTAGCTCTGGGGCCAACGTCCTGACTTTC
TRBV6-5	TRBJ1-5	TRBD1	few	CASSWKQGAGQPQHF	TGTGCCAGCAGTTGGAAACAGGGGGCGGGTCAGCCCCAGCATTTT
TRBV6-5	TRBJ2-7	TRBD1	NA	CASSYSISGQGYEQYF	TGTGCCAGCAGTTACTCAATATCAGGACAGGGGTACGAGCAGTACTTC
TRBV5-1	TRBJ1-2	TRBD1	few	CASSLGTGDYGYTF	TGCGCCAGCAGCTTAGGGACAGGGGACTATGGCTACACCTTC